This T cell receptor (beta chain) originates from a study of Graves' ophthalmopathy and Graves' hyperthyroidism. Beta-chain TCR CDR3 regions were amplified from RNA transcripts. HTBI primers were used in a first-round RT-PCR, which preceded a second-round multiplex PCR. TCRdb re-derived calls from the multiplex PCR reads in MiXCR, one entry per CDR3 protein. The repertoire includes about 740,000 distinct CDR3 sequences, 40% of them detected once, and less than 55% sits in the top ten. The length of the CDR3 is 14 residues. After removal of 7 bases from V and 6 bases from J, the junction contained 7 bases not matched to a gene. Germline values: CDR1 KGHDR, CDR2 SFDVKD.

The chain employs TRBV24-1 and TRBJ1-5; 8 bases align to TRBD1. Input material: peripheral blood. The TCR comes from an adult man with Graves' ophthalmopathy. CDR3 region: CATSLDRVGQPQHF. DNA of the CDR3: TGTGCCACCAGCTTGGACAGGGTCGGTCAGCCCCAGCATTTT.